This TCR beta chain was recovered during a study of shared clonotypes between healthy human individuals. Germline CDR1 and CDR2: SGHKS and YYEKEE (reference sequence). V shed 2 bases and J 2 bases; nucleotides not matched to a gene: 3. This CDR3 spans 14 amino acids. Input per replicate PCR of unsorted PBMC was about 270 ng DNA, corresponding to roughly 28,000 T cell genomes. Generated by immunoSEQ multiplex PCR, the TCRdb table keeps only in-frame clones and is missing some. This table holds fewer than 550,000 clones, about three quarters found once. Sample: PBMCs. The V call is TRBV5-5, the J call TRBJ2-7, with 8 bases aligning to TRBD1. This receptor was identified in a woman in her 40s in good health. Some clones in this sample may be carry-over from other donors' samples. The CDR3 DNA reads TGTGCCAGCAGCTTCTCACAGGGGGCCTACGAGCAGTACTTC. Translating it yields CASSFSQGAYEQYF.